One and the same sample provided the 29 T cell receptor beta chains below, sequenced in a study of T cells in Graves' hyperthyroidism and ophthalmopathy. Researchers took RNA transcripts and amplified the TCR beta CDR3 regions from them. A first-round RT-PCR of the TCR CDR3 used the HTBI primer set. TCRdb processed the multiplex PCR reads anew with MiXCR; each CDR3 protein has one entry. The repertoire holds more than 300,000 distinct CDR3 sequences, with roughly 13% as singletons. The sample was blood. The source of these receptors is a woman aged 18-29 years with Graves' hyperthyroidism.

This clonotype was recorded at least ten times. J is TRBJ1-5 and V is TRBV28; D call uncertain. CDR1 and CDR2 from the germline V gene are MDHEN and SYDVKM. Trimming removed 6 bases at V and 3 bases at J, with 18 bases between. The length of the CDR3 is 16 residues. CDR3 in amino acids: CASRDDLGRSNQPQHF. DNA for the CDR3: TGTGCCAGCAGAGATGATCTAGGACGGTCCAATCAGCCCCAGCATTTT.

This clonotype has ten or more counts. The gene calls are TRBV6-2 or TRBV6-3 and TRBJ2-7, with TRBD1 matching 11 bases. V was pared by 3 bases and J by 7 bases, with 8 bases of the junction left unmatched. CDR1 and CDR2 from the germline V gene are MNHEY and SVGEGT. This CDR3 contains 15 residues. The chain's CDR3 is CASSYADRGLYEQYF. For the CDR3, the DNA is TGTGCCAGCAGTTATGCGGACAGGGGGCTGTATGAGCAGTACTTC.

This clonotype appeared many times. This chain's CDR3 is CASSLVVNTGFYSYEQYF. The CDR3 DNA is TGCGCCAGCAGCTTGGTTGTGAATACGGGCTTCTACTCCTACGAGCAGTACTTC. V and J are TRBV5-1 and TRBJ2-7; no clear D gene. The CDR3 covers 18 residues. V was shortened by 0 bases and J by 0 bases, with 19 bases between the two germline ends. Germline CDR1 reads SGHRS; CDR2 reads YFSETQ.

The chain recombines TRBV6-2 or TRBV6-3 with TRBJ1-4; D not certain. The CDR3 runs 16 residues. Between the trimmed V and J ends, which lost 6 bases and 4 bases, there was a span of 18 bases. Germline-derived CDR1 and CDR2 are MNHEY and SVGEGT. CDR3 sequence reads: CASSPRTWSYNEKLFF. The CDR3 region has the DNA TGTGCCAGCAGCCCCCGGACCTGGAGCTATAATGAAAAACTGTTTTTT.

There are many counts of this clonotype. V is TRBV29-1 and J is TRBJ1-2, with D uncertain. Trimming shortened V by 2 bases and J by 4 bases, and 2 bases separated the two germline ends. Germline V gives CDR1 SQVTM, CDR2 ANQGSEA. The CDR3 sequence is 10 residues long. For the CDR3, the DNA is TGCAGCGTTGAATCCTATGGCTACACCTTC. Protein product: CSVESYGYTF.

This clonotype was counted many times. The chain recombines TRBV5-1 with TRBJ2-7; no clear D. V lost 5 bases, J lost 0 bases, and 21 bases lay in between. Germline assignment: CDR1 SGHRS and CDR2 YFSETQ. The CDR3 consists of 17 residues. Here the CDR3 reads CASSPKPDGRISYEQYF. CDR3 nucleotide sequence: TGCGCCAGCAGTCCTAAACCGGATGGACGGATCTCCTACGAGCAGTACTTC.

This clonotype occurred many times. This rearrangement joins TRBV20-1 to TRBJ2-3, with a weak D call TRBD1 (5 bases). CDR1 DFQATT and CDR2 SNEGSKA come from the germline V gene (reference sequence). The germline V and J ends were trimmed by 6 bases and 4 bases, with 14 bases remaining between them. The CDR3 is 13 amino acids. This chain's CDR3 is CSAQDTLADTQYF. The DNA of the CDR3 is TGCAGTGCACAGGATACTCTGGCAGATACGCAGTATTTT.

The gene calls are TRBV19 and TRBJ2-3; D unresolved. This CDR3 spans 14 amino acids. Trimming left V 5 bases short and J 4 bases short, with 13 bases between. Germline CDR1 reads LNHDA; CDR2 reads SQIVND (reference sequence). For the CDR3, the DNA is TGTGCCAGTAGTCTCCACGGTGGCGCAGATACGCAGTATTTT. It encodes CASSLHGGADTQYF. Supplemented by reference TRBV19 and TRBJ2-3, the full variable domain reads DGGITQSPKYLFRKEGQNVTLSCEQNLNHDAMYWYRQDPGQGLRLIYYSQIVNDFQKGDIAEGYSVSREKKESFPLTVTSAQKNPTAFYLCASSLHGGADTQYFGPGTRLTVL.

The chain has TRBV27 and TRBJ2-6, with D hard to call. Trimming shortened V by 8 bases and J by 0 bases, and 11 bases separated the two germline ends. Germline-derived CDR1 and CDR2 are MNHEY and SMNVEV (reference sequence). The CDR3 length is 15 residues. The CDR3 loop is CASAIYSSGANVLTF. The CDR3 bases are TGTGCCAGCGCAATCTACAGCTCTGGGGCCAACGTCCTGACTTTC.

The chain combines TRBV7-9 with TRBJ2-1, with a possible D match to TRBD1 (6 bases). Germline CDR1 is SEHNR and CDR2 is FQNEAQ (reference sequence). V was trimmed by 7 bases and J by 6 bases, leaving 16 bases between them. This CDR3 is built from 14 residues. The CDR3 DNA sequence: TGTGCCAGCACCCAGGGTGGACAGCGCAATGAGCAGTTCTTC. Translating it yields CASTQGGQRNEQFF.

This clonotype appeared many times. The genes are TRBV20-1 and TRBJ2-5, with TRBD2 matching over 11 bases. The germline CDR1 and CDR2 sequences are DFQATT and SNEGSKA (reference sequence). V dropped 0 bases and J dropped 1; count of bases not matched to a gene: 7. The CDR3 has 17 residues. This CDR3 reads CSARDPSGGNLQETQYF. For the CDR3, the DNA is TGCAGTGCTAGAGATCCTAGCGGGGGGAACCTCCAAGAGACCCAGTACTTC.

The chain links TRBV6-2 or TRBV6-3 to TRBJ2-6, with 8 positions matching TRBD1. The CDR3 is 21 amino acids. Germline V gives CDR1 MNHEY, CDR2 SVGEGT. V was pared by 2 bases and J by 0 bases, with 15 bases of the junction left unmatched. CDR3 in amino acids: CASSYKMGQDKIVSGANVLTF. CDR3 in DNA: TGTGCCAGCAGTTACAAGATGGGACAGGATAAGATCGTCTCTGGGGCCAACGTCCTGACTTTC.

The J gene is TRBJ1-2, the V gene TRBV4-3; 8 nucleotides match TRBD1. The junction had 8 bases not matched to a gene; V was cut back by 1 base and J by 4 bases. Germline V gene lookup returns CDR1 LGHNA and CDR2 YSLEER. The CDR3 length is 16 residues. In nucleotides, the CDR3 is TGCGCCAGCAGCCAAGTCGGGACAGGTCAAAGCTATGGCTACACCTTC. Amino acids: CASSQVGTGQSYGYTF.

This clonotype has at least ten counts. This rearrangement joins TRBV7-2 to TRBJ2-1; either TRBD1 or TRBD2 may supply D (6 bases each). Trimming stripped 5 bases from V and 4 bases from J, with 18 bases between. This CDR3 has 16 residues. Germline CDR1 is SGHTA and CDR2 is FQGNSA. The CDR3 region has the DNA TGTGCCAGCAGCCTCGGTGCGCGGAGGGGGTACAATGAGCAGTTCTTC. This sequence encodes CASSLGARRGYNEQFF.

The chain combines TRBV5-1 with TRBJ1-5, with D tentatively TRBD1 (5 bases). This CDR3 region has 17 residues. The ends were cut back, 4 bases at V and 8 bases at J, with 25 bases in the middle. Germline values: CDR1 SGHRS, CDR2 YFSETQ. CDR3: CASSRGFEGPPGEPQHF. CDR3 nucleotide sequence: TGCGCCAGCAGCAGGGGCTTTGAGGGGCCACCCGGCGAGCCCCAGCATTTT. The entire variable domain, with the rest obtained from reference TRBV5-1 and TRBJ1-5, is as follows: KAGVTQTPRYLIKTRGQQVTLSCSPISGHRSVSWYQQTPGQGLQFLFEYFSETQRNKGNFPGRFSGRQFSNSRSEMNVSTLELGDSALYLCASSRGFEGPPGEPQHFGDGTRLSIL.

The chain carries TRBV27 and TRBJ2-7, with TRBD2 matching over 7 bases. The CDR3 runs 14 residues. CDR1 and CDR2 (germline): MNHEY, SMNVEV (reference sequence). V trimming: 6 bases; J trimming: 3 bases; junction bases outside the gene matches: 8. The chain's CDR3 is CASRTGGVLYEQYF. CDR3 nucleotide sequence: TGTGCCAGCAGGACGGGGGGAGTTCTCTACGAGCAGTACTTC.

The chain employs TRBV29-1 and TRBJ2-7; the D is unclear. CDR1 is SQVTM and CDR2 is ANQGSEA in the germline V gene. Trimming left V 5 bases short and J 3 bases short, with 11 bases between. The CDR3 runs 12 residues. CDR3 nucleotide sequence: TGCAGCGTTTGTGAGCCCGGCTACGAGCAGTACTTC. Protein sequence: CSVCEPGYEQYF.

The table lists this clonotype with many counts. The chain carries TRBV10-3 and TRBJ2-7, with D possibly TRBD2 on 7 matching bases. In germline, CDR1 is ENHRY, CDR2 SYGVKD. Trimming shortened V by 3 bases and J by 2 bases, and 14 bases separated the two germline ends. There are 15 residues in the CDR3. CDR3 residues: CAISDKGGGPYEQYF. The CDR3 coding sequence is TGTGCCATCAGTGATAAGGGGGGAGGGCCCTACGAGCAGTACTTC.

This sequence joins TRBV9 and TRBJ2-5; TRBD2 agrees at 12 bases. The CDR3 has 16 amino acids. Germline CDR1 reads SGDLS; CDR2 reads YYNGEE. The V and J ends lost 2 bases and 4 bases, in that order; junction bases with no gene match: 6. CDR3 residues: CASSVLAGGPGETQYF. The CDR3 coding sequence is TGTGCCAGCAGCGTTCTAGCGGGAGGGCCAGGAGAGACCCAGTACTTC.

The chain employs TRBV7-2 and TRBJ2-1, with TRBD2 as a possible D gene (6 bases). Germline V CDR1 and CDR2: SGHTA, FQGNSA. V lost 3 bases and J 3 bases, leaving 21 bases between the germline ends. The CDR3 contains 18 residues. CDR3 sequence: CASSLDTGEDTLYNEQFF. CDR3 coding DNA: TGTGCCAGCAGCTTGGACACGGGGGAGGATACACTCTACAATGAGCAGTTCTTC.

The rearrangement joins TRBV18 to TRBJ1-2; D is unresolved. V lost 2 bases, J lost 1 base, and 11 bases lay in between. Germline loops: CDR1 KGHSH, CDR2 LQKENI. The CDR3 covers 15 residues. DNA for the CDR3: TGTGCCAGCTCACCAACTGAGGCCCTTAACTATGGCTACACCTTC. This codes for CASSPTEALNYGYTF.

This clonotype showed up many times. The chain carries TRBV6-1 and TRBJ1-2; perhaps TRBD1 as D (5 bases). There are 15 residues in the CDR3. In germline, CDR1 is MNHNS, CDR2 SASEGT. Trimming pared 4 bases from V and 4 bases from J, leaving 16 bases between. CDR3 nucleotides: TGTGCCAGCAGTGGTTCATCCGCCAGGGCCTATGGCTACACCTTC. Its translation: CASSGSSARAYGYTF.

This clonotype occurred a few times. This may stem from a read error, because a much larger clone lies one nucleotide away. This chain joins TRBV28 and TRBJ2-7; 8 bases agree with TRBD1. With 4 bases clipped from V and 2 bases from J, the junction kept 10 bases outside the gene matches. The CDR3 has 16 amino acids. Germline V gene lookup returns CDR1 MDHEN and CDR2 SYDVKM. The CDR3 loop reads CASSSGAGGSPYEQYF. The CDR3 nucleotides read TGTGCCAGCAGTTCAGGGGCAGGGGGCTCTCCCTACGAGCAGTACTTC.

This clonotype was seen more than once but under ten times. The gene calls are TRBV9 and TRBJ2-3, with a tentative D call TRBD1 (6 bases). The J call may be incorrect, as the DNA end agrees better with TRBJ1-5. The V gene's germline CDR1 is SGDLS and CDR2 YYNGEE. The CDR3 runs to 15 residues. CDR3 DNA sequence: TGTGCCAGTACCCCTAGCGGGGGGCCCACAGATACGCAGCATTTT. Protein: CASTPSGGPTDTQHF.

This clonotype was observed many times. The chain recombines TRBV12-3 or TRBV12-4 with TRBJ1-1, with 8 bases fitting TRBD1. The J segment lost 3 bases and the V segment lost 2 bases, leaving 5 bases of the junction unmatched. The CDR3 covers 15 residues. This CDR3 reads CASSLSPGGHTEAFF. The DNA for the CDR3 is TGTGCCAGCAGTTTAAGTCCAGGGGGCCACACTGAAGCTTTCTTT.

The genes are TRBV7-8 and TRBJ2-2, with 8 bases fitting TRBD2. CDR1 is SGHVS and CDR2 is FQNEAQ in the germline V gene. The trim removed 0 bases at V and 0 bases at J, leaving 9 bases unmatched. The CDR3 runs to 19 residues. CDR3 residues: CASSLAAQRGPSNTGELFF. The CDR3 coding sequence is TGTGCCAGCAGCTTAGCGGCCCAGCGGGGGCCGTCGAACACCGGGGAGCTGTTTTTT.

Points on this clonotype: Possible read error: a much larger clone is one base away. The CDR3 does not close with the conserved phenylalanine or tryptophan, likely indicating a read error. The rearrangement uses TRBV7-2 and TRBJ1-1, with D hard to call. Trimming pared 1 base from V and 0 bases from J, leaving 6 bases between. The CDR3 totals 14 residues. Germline loops: CDR1 SGHTA, CDR2 FQGNSA. CDR3 residues: CASSLGTMNTEAFS. DNA of the CDR3: TGTGCCAGCAGCTTAGGTACCATGAACACTGAAGCTTTCTCT.

This clonotype came up many times. The CDR3 protein is CASSHREGRNSPLHF. The CDR3 DNA sequence: TGTGCCAGCAGTCATAGAGAGGGTCGGAATTCACCCCTCCACTTT. This sequence joins TRBV11-2 and TRBJ1-6; no definite D call. Per germline, CDR1 SGHAT and CDR2 FQNNGV. V lost 6 bases to trimming and J lost 7 bases, with 16 bases between them. The CDR3 contains 15 residues.

At least ten counts were recorded for this clonotype. The chain employs TRBV20-1 and TRBJ2-5; TRBD2 agrees at 8 bases. This CDR3 spans 15 amino acids. Trimming cost V 0 bases and J 5 bases; bases outside gene matches: 8. CDR1 is DFQATT and CDR2 is SNEGSKA in the germline V gene (reference sequence). The DNA for the CDR3 is TGCAGTGCTAGAGATTCGGGGGGGACGGGGGAGACCCAGTACTTC. Amino acids: CSARDSGGTGETQYF.